This note documents a single TCR beta chain sequence. The V gene end was trimmed by 4 bases and the J gene end by 6 bases; junction bases not matched to a gene: 12. The CDR3 has 16 amino acids. Germline V gene sequence: CDR1 MDHEN, CDR2 SYDVKM. This entry comes from a study of shared T cell receptors in the human thymus. Using immunoSEQ multiplex PCR, the repertoire was profiled, and TCRdb retains in-frame clones only, with some absent. The sample gives hundreds of thousands of clones, about 89% of which show up once; roughly 0.0089% is in the top ten. The same specimen was also included in a second study, on human thymus T cells. That paper notes: Thymus tissue for the work was resected from patients undergoing corrective heart surgery.

The clonotype comes from a boy younger than two with a congenital heart defect. The sequenced material came from thymocytes. This chain connects TRBV28 to TRBJ1-2; TRBD1 matches 9 bases. DNA for the CDR3: TGTGCCAGCAGTTGCCTCCGGGACAGGGTTTCTAATGGCTACACCTTC. It codes for CASSCLRDRVSNGYTF.